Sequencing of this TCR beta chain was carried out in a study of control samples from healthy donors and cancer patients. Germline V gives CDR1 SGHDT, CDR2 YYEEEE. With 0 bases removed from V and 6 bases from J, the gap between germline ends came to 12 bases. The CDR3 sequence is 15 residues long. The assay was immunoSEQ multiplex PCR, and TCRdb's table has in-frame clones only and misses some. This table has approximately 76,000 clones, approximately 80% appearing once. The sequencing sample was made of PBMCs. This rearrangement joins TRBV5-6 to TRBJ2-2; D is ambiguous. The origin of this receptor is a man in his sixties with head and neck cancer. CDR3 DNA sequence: TGTGCCAGCAGCTTGGCGGTGCAGAAGGCCGGGGAGCTGTTTTTT. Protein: CASSLAVQKAGELFF.